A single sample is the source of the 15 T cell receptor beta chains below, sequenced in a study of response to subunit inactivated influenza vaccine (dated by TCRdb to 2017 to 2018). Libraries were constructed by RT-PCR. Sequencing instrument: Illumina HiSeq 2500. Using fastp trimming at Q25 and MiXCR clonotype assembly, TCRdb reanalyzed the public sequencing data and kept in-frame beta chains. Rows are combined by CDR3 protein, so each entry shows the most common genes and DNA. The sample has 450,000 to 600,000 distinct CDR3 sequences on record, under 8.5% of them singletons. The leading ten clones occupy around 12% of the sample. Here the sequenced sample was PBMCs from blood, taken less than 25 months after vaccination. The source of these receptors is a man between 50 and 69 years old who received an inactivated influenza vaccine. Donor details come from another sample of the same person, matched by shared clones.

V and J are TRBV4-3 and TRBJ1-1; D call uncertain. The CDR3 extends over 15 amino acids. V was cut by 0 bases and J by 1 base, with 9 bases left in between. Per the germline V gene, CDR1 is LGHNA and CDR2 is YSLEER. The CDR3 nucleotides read TGCGCCAGCAGCCAAGATAGTCGTTCGAACACTGAAGCTTTCTTT. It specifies CASSQDSRSNTEAFF.

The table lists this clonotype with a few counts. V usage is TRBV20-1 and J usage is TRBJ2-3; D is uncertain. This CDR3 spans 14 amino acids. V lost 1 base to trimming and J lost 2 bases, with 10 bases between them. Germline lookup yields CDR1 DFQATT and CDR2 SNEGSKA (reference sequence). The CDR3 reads CSARVPGTTDTQYF. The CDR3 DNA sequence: TGCAGTGCTAGAGTACCCGGTACCACAGATACGCAGTATTTT.

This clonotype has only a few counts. The CDR3 DNA sequence: TGTGCCAGCAGTGGGGGACAGGGTCTTCGCGAGCAGTACTTC. The encoded protein is CASSGGQGLREQYF. V usage is TRBV12-3 or TRBV12-4 and J usage is TRBJ2-7; 9 bases match TRBD1. The CDR3 is 14 residues long. Trimming cost V 5 bases and J 6 bases; bases outside gene matches: 8.

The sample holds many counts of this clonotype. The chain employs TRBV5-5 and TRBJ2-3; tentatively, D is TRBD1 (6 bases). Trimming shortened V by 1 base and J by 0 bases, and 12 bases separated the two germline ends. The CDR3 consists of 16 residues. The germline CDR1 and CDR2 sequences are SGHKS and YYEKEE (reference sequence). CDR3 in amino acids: CASSLRGRGSTDTQYF. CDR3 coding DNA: TGTGCCAGCAGCTTGCGCGGCAGGGGCAGCACAGATACGCAGTATTTT.

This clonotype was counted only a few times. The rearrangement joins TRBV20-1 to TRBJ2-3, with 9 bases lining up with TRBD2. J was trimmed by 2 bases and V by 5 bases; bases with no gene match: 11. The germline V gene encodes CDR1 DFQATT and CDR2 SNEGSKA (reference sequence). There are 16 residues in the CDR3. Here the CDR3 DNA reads TGCAGTGCTGGACCTTCTAGCGGGGTTATCACAGATACGCAGTATTTT. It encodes CSAGPSSGVITDTQYF.

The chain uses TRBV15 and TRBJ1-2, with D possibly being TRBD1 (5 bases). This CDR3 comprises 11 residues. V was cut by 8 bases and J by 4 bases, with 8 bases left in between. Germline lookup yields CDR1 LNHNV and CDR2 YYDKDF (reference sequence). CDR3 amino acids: CATGDGYGYTF. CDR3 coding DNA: TGTGCCACCGGGGACGGCTATGGCTACACCTTC. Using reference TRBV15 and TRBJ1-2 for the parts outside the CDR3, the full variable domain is DAMVIQNPRYQVTQFGKPVTLSCSQTLNHNVMYWYQQKSSQAPKLLFHYYDKDFNNEADTPDNFQSRRPNTSFCFLDIRSPGLGDTAMYLCATGDGYGYTFGSGTRLTVV.

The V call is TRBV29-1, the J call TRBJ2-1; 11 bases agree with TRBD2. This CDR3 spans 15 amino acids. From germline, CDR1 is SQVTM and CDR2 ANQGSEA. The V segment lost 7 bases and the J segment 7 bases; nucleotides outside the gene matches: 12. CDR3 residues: CSGSGGALLRNEQFF. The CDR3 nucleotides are TGCAGCGGTAGCGGGGGGGCTCTTCTGAGGAATGAGCAGTTCTTC.

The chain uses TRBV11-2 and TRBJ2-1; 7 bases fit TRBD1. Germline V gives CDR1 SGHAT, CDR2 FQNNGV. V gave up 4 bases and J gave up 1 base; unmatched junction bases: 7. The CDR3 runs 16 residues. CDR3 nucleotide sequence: TGTGCCAGCAGCTCCATCAGGGGGAGATCCTACAATGAGCAGTTCTTC. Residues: CASSSIRGRSYNEQFF.

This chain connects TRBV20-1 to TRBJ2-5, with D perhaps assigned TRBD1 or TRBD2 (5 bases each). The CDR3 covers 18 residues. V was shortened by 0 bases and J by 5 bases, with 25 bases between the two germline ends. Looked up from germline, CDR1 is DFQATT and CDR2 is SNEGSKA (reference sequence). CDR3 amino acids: CSARDPSPVRQRVETQYF. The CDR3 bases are TGCAGTGCTAGAGATCCCTCCCCGGTGAGACAGAGGGTGGAGACCCAGTACTTC.

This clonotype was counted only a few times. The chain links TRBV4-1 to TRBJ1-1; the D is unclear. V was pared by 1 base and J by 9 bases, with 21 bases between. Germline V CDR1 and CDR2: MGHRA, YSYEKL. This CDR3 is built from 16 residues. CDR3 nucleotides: TGCGCCAGCAGCCAAGGGTTTAGCCGACCTACCAACCAAGCTTTCTTT. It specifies CASSQGFSRPTNQAFF.

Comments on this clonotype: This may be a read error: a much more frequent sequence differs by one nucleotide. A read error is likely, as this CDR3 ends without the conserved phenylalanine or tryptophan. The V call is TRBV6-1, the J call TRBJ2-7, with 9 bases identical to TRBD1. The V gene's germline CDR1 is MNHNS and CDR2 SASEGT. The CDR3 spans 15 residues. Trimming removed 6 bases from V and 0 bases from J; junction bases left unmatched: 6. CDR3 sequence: CASRQGARSSYEQYS. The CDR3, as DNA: TGTGCCAGCAGACAGGGGGCGCGGAGCTCCTACGAGCAGTACTCC.

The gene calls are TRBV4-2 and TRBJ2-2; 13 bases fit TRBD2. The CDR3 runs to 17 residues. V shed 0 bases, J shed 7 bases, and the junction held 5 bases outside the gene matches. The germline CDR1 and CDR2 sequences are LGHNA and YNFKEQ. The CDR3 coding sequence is TGTGCCAGCAGCCAAGAAGGGACTAGCGGGATAGGCGGGGAGCTGTTTTTT. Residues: CASSQEGTSGIGGELFF.

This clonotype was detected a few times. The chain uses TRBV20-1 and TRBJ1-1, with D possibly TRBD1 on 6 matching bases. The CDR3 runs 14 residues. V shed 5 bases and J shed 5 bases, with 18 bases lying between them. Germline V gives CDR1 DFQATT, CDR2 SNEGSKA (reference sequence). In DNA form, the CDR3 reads TGCAGTGCTGGGACACCTGCTCGGGAAACTGAAGCTTTCTTT. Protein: CSAGTPARETEAFF.

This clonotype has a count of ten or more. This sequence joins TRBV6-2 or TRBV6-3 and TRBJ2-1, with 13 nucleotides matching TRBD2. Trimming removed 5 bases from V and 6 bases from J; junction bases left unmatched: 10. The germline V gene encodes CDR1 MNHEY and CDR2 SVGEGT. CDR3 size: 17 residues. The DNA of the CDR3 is TGTGCCAGCAGTGTGGGACTAGCGGGAATTAGAGGCAATGAGCAGTTCTTC. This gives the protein CASSVGLAGIRGNEQFF.

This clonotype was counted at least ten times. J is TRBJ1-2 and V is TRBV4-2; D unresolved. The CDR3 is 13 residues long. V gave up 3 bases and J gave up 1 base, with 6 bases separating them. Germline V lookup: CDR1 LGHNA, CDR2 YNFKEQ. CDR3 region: CASSHENNYGYTF. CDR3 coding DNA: TGTGCCAGCAGCCACGAGAATAACTATGGCTACACCTTC.